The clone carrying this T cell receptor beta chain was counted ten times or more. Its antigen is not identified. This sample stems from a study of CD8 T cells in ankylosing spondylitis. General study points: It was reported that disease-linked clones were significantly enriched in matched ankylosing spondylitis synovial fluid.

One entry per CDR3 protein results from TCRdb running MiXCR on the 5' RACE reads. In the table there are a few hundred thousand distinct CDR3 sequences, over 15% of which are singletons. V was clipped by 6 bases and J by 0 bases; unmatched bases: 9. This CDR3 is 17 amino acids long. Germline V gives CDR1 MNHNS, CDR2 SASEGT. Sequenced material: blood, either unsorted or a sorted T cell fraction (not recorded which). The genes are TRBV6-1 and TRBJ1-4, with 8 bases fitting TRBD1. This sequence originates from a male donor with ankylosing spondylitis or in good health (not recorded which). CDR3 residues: CASREQGGLATNEKLFF. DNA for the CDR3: TGTGCCAGCAGGGAACAGGGGGGACTTGCAACTAATGAAAAACTGTTTTTT.